This T cell receptor beta chain is from a study of T cell responses to AZD1222 COVID-19 vaccine. CDR3 size: 14 residues. Germline-derived CDR1 and CDR2 are SEHNR and FQNEAQ (reference sequence). V lost 5 bases and J lost 0, with 11 bases in between. General observations from the study: Reportedly, nearly half the spike-specific TCRs target unmutated variant regions. Spike-specific TCR depth and breadth grew after two AZD1222 doses. The donor cohort was predominantly white British with a female majority, and clonal diversity may have been underestimated. Baseline serostatus was positive in only five to seven AZD1222 recipients.

To note about this clone: What it recognizes is unknown.

The table came from immunoSEQ multiplex PCR; TCRdb's copy has only in-frame clones and leaves some out. The sample records around 130,000 clones, approximately 86% being singletons. This chain links TRBV7-9 with TRBJ2-7, with a weak D call TRBD1 (5 bases). This receptor was taken from an adult who received the AZD1222 COVID-19 vaccine. The specimen comprised peripheral blood, sampled 28 days after the second AZD1222 dose. The CDR3: CASSTRQSSYEQYF. The CDR3 region has the DNA TGTGCCAGCAGCACTCGACAGAGCTCCTACGAGCAGTACTTC.